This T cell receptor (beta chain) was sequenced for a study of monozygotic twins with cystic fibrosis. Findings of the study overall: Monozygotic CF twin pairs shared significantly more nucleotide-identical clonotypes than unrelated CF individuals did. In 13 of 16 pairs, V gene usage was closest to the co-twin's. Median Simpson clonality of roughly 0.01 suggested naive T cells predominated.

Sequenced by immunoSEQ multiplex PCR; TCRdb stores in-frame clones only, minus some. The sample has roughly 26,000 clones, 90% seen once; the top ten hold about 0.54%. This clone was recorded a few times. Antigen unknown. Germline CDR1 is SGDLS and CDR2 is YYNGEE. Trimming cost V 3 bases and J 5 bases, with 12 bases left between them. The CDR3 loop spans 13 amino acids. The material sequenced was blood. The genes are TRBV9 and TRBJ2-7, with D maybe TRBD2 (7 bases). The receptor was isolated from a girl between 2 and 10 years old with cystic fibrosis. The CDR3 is CASSEGGVHEQYF. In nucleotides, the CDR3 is TGTGCCAGCAGCGAGGGGGGGGTCCACGAGCAGTACTTC.